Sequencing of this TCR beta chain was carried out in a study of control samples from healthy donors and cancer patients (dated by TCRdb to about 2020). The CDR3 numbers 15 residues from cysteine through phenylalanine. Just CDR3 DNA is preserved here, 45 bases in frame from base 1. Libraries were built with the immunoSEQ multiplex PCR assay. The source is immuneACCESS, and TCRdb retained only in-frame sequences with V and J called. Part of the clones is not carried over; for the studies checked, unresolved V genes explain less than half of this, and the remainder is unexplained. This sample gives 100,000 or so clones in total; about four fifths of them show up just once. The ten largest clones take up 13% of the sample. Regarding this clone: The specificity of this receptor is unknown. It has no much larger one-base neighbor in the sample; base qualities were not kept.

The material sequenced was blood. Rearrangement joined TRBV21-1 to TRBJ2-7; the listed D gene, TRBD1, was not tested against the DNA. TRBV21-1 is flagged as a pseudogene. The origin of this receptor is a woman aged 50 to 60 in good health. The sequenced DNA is TGTGCCAGCAGCAAACTACAGGGGCTCTCCTACGAGCAGTACTTC. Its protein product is CASSKLQGLSYEQYF.